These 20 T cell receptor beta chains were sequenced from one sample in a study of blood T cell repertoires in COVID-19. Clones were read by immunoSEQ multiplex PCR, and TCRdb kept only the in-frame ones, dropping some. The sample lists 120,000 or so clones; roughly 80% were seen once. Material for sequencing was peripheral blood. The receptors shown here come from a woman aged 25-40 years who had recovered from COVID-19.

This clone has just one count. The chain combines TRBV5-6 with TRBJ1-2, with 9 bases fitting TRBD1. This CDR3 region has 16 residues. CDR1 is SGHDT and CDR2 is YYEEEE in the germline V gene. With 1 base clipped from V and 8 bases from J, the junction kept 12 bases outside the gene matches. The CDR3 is CASSLLQGATVEGYTF. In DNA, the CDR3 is TGTGCCAGCAGCTTGCTACAGGGGGCGACAGTCGAAGGCTACACCTTC. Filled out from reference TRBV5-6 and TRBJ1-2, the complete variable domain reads DAGVTQSPTHLIKTRGQQVTLRCSPKSGHDTVSWYQQALGQGPQFIFQYYEEEERQRGNFPDRFSGHQFPNYSSELNVNALLLGDSALYLCASSLLQGATVEGYTFGSGTRLTVV.

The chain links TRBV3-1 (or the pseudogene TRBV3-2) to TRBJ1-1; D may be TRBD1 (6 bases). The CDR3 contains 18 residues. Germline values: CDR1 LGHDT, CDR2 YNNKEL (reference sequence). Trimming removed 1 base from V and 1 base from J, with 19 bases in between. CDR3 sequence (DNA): TGTGCCAGCAGCCAAGCGGGCGGACGGGGGGCGCGGAACACTGAAGCTTTCTTT. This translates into CASSQAGGRGARNTEAFF.

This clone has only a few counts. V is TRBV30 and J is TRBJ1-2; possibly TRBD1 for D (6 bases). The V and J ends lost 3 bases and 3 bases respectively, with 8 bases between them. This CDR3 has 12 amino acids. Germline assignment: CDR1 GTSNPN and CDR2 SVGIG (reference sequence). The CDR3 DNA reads TGTGCCTGGAGACAGGGCGACTATGGCTACACCTTC. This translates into CAWRQGDYGYTF.

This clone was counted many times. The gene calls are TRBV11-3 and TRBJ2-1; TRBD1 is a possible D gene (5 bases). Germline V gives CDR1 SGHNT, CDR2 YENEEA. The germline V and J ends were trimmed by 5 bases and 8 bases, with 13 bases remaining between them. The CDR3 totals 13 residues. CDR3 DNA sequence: TGTGCCAGCAGCATACTTGACAGCTATGAGCAGTTCTTC. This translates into CASSILDSYEQFF.

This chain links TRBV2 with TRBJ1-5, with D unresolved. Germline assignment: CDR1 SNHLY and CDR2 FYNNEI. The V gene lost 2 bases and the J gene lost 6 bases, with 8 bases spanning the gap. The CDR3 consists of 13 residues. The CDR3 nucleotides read TGTGCCAGCAGTGAATATGTCAGTCAGCCCCAGCATTTT. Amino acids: CASSEYVSQPQHF.

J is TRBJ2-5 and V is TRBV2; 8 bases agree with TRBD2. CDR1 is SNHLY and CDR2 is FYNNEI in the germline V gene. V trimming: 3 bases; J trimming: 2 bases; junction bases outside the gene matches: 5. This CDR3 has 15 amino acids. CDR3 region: CASSDYGGVQETQYF. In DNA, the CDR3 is TGTGCCAGCAGTGACTACGGGGGGGTTCAAGAGACCCAGTACTTC.

In DNA form, the CDR3 reads TGCGCCAGCAGCCACCCTGGGGGACAGTTGAACACTGAAGCTTTCTTT. This encodes CASSHPGGQLNTEAFF. The J gene is TRBJ1-1, the V gene TRBV4-1; 7 bases fit TRBD1. The CDR3 length is 16 residues. Germline V gene data show CDR1 as MGHRA and CDR2 as YSYEKL. The V gene end was trimmed by 3 bases and the J gene end by 0 bases; junction bases not matched to a gene: 7.

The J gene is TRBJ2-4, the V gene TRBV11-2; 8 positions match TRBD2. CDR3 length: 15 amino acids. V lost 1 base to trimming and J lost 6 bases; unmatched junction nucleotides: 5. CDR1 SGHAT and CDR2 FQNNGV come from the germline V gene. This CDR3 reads CASSLAGGPRNIQYF. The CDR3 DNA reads TGTGCCAGCAGCTTAGCGGGGGGGCCCAGAAACATTCAGTACTTC.

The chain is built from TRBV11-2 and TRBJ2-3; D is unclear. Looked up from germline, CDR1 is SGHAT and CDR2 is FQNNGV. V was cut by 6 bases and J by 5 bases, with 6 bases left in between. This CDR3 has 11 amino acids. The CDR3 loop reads CASRSRDTQYF. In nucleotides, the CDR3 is TGTGCCAGCAGATCCCGAGATACGCAGTATTTT.

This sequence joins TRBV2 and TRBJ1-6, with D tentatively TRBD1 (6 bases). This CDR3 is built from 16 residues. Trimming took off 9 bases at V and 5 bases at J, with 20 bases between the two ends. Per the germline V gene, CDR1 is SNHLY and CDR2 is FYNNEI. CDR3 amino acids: CASRTEQTINNSPLHF. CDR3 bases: TGTGCCAGTAGGACAGAACAGACCATAAATAATTCACCCCTCCACTTT.

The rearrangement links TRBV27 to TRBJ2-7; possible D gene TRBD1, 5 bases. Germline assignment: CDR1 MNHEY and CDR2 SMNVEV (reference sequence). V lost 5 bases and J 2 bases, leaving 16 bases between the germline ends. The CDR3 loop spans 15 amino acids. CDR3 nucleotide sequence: TGTGCCAGCAGTGTCAGGGTAGGGCCTACCTACGAGCAGTACTTC. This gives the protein CASSVRVGPTYEQYF.

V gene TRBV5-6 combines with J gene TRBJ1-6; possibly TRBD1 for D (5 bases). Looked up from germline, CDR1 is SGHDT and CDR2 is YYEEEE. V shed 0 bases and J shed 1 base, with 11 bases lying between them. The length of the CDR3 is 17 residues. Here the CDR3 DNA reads TGTGCCAGCAGCTTGGCTGGCAGGGATTCCTATAATTCACCCCTCCACTTT. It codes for CASSLAGRDSYNSPLHF.

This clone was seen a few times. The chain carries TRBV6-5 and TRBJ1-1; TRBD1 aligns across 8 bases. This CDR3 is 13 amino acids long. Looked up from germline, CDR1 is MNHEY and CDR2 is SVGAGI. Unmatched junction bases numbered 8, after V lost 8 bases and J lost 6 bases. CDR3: CASCRQGMAEAFF. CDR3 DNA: TGTGCCAGCTGCCGACAGGGGATGGCTGAAGCTTTCTTT.

This CDR3 reads CASRRQGGNTEAFF. CDR3 coding DNA: TGTGCCAGTAGGCGGCAGGGAGGGAACACTGAAGCTTTCTTT. The chain uses TRBV19 and TRBJ1-1, with a possible D match to TRBD1 (5 bases). The V end lost 6 bases, the J end lost 1 base, and 12 bases lay between the germline ends. In germline, CDR1 is LNHDA, CDR2 SQIVND (reference sequence). The length of the CDR3 is 14 residues.

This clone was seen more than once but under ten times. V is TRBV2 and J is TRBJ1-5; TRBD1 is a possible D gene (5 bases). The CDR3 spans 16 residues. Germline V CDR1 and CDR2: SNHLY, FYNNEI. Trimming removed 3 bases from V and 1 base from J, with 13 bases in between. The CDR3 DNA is TGTGCCAGCAGTGAGAATCTGGAGGGGAGCAATCAGCCCCAGCATTTT. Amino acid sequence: CASSENLEGSNQPQHF.

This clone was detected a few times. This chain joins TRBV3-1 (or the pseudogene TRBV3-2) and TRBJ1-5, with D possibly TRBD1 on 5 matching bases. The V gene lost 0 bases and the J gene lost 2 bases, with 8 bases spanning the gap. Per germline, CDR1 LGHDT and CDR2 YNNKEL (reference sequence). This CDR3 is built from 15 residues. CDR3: CASSQDSGGNQPQHF. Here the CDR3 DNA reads TGTGCCAGCAGCCAAGATTCGGGGGGCAATCAGCCCCAGCATTTT.

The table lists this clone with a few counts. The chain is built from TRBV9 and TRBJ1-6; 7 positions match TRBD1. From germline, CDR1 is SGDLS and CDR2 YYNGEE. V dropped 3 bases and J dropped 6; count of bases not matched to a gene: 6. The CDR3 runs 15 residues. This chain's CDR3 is CASSARDSANSPLHF. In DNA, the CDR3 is TGTGCCAGCAGCGCCCGGGACAGCGCTAATTCACCCCTCCACTTT.

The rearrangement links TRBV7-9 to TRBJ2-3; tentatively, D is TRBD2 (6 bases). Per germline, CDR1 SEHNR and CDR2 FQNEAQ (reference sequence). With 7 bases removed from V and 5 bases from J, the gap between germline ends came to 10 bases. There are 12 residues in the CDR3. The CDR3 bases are TGTGCCAGCACCCTGGGGGGAGATACGCAGTATTTT. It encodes CASTLGGDTQYF.

CDR3 sequence: CASSYSTSGSYEQYF. The CDR3 DNA is TGTGCCAGCAGCTATTCGACTAGCGGCTCCTACGAGCAGTACTTC. The chain links TRBV11-2 to TRBJ2-7; 9 bases agree with TRBD2. The CDR3 extends over 15 amino acids. Germline assignment: CDR1 SGHAT and CDR2 FQNNGV. The V segment lost 4 bases and the J segment 0 bases; nucleotides outside the gene matches: 4.

The CDR3 reads CASSVGLGGVREKLFF. CDR3 coding DNA: TGTGCCAGCAGCGTAGGCTTAGGAGGGGTACGCGAAAAACTGTTTTTT. The rearrangement joins TRBV9 to TRBJ1-4; the D gene is possibly TRBD1 (5 bases). Deletions cut 0 bases from V and 8 bases from J, with 17 bases between. The length of the CDR3 is 16 residues. Germline loops: CDR1 SGDLS, CDR2 YYNGEE.